A selection of T cell receptor beta chains follows, all from one sample in a study of identical twins. TCRdb called the 5' RACE reads again in MiXCR, with one record for every CDR3 protein. The repertoire consists of 540,000 or so distinct CDR3 sequences, with about a fifth occurring once and the leading ten covering about 0.5%. The sample also formed part of further work on yellow fever vaccine responses in identical twins.

Sequenced input: CD4+ T cells sorted from blood. The receptors were sampled from a woman under 30 in good health. Each CDR3 is given with its conserved first and last residue. The D gene is left open where the match is weak. Some rows mark clone size as missing; the rest say once, few, many or name a class of expanded clone.

V	J	D	size	DNA	CDR3
TRBV19	TRBJ2-2	NA	once	TGTGCCGCCGCCCAACAGCACACCGGGGAGCTGTTTTTT	CAAAQQHTGELFF
TRBV14	TRBJ1-2	NA	NA	TGTGCCAGCAGCCAAGATCTTGCGATCGCAGGCCGAGGCTACACCTTC	CASSQDLAIAGRGYTF
TRBV27	TRBJ2-3	NA	few	TGTGCCAGCAGTTTGACCGACAGGGAGGCAGATACGCAGTATTTT	CASSLTDREADTQYF
TRBV7-2	TRBJ2-5	TRBD1	NA	TGTGCCAGCAATCACCGAGGGGGCTCGTCAGAGACCCAGTACTTC	CASNHRGGSSETQYF
TRBV7-2	TRBJ2-7	NA	many	TGTGCCAGCAGCCGGGACGGATCCTACGAGCAGTACTTC	CASSRDGSYEQYF
TRBV5-1	TRBJ2-3	TRBD2	once	TGCGCCAGCATTCGGGGGGGCCTTAGCACAGATACGCAGTATTTT	CASIRGGLSTDTQYF
TRBV5-5	TRBJ2-1	TRBD2	NA	TGTGCCAGCAGCTCCGCTAGCGGCTCCTACAATGAGCAGTTCTTC	CASSSASGSYNEQFF
TRBV19	TRBJ1-1	NA	few	TGTGCCTGTCGGGACACTGAAGCTTTCTTT	CACRDTEAFF
TRBV25-1	TRBJ2-3	NA	few	TGTGCCAGCAGTGAATCGTCGGGAAGGGCAGATACGCAGTATTTT	CASSESSGRADTQYF
TRBV12-3/TRBV12-4	TRBJ2-3	TRBD2	NA	TGTGCCAGCAGCGCGGGGGTCCCTAAGCAGTATTTT	CASSAGVPKQYF
TRBV14	TRBJ1-2	NA	NA	TGTGCCAGCAGCCCACAGGGTCCGATCTATGGCTACACCTTC	CASSPQGPIYGYTF
TRBV11-3	TRBJ2-1	NA	few	TGTGCCAGCAGCTTAGATGCAAGCTCCTACAATGAGCAGTTCTTC	CASSLDASSYNEQFF
TRBV10-3	TRBJ2-4	NA	few	TGTGCCAATACGACAGTGCCCAAAAACATTCAGTACTTC	CANTTVPKNIQYF
TRBV29-1	TRBJ1-1	TRBD1	few	TGCAGCGTGTACCCCCAGGGGGTGGTGAACACTGAAGCTTTCTTT	CSVYPQGVVNTEAFF
TRBV4-1	TRBJ2-5	NA	NA	TGCGCCAGCAGCCAAGATGGTGGGCGGAAGTTAGACTTC	CASSQDGGRKLDF
TRBV27	TRBJ2-6	TRBD1	NA	TGTGCCAGCAGGAGACAGGGAACCGGGGCCAACGTCCTGACTTTC	CASRRQGTGANVLTF
TRBV29-1	TRBJ2-1	TRBD2	NA	TGCAGCGTTCGGAGGACGGGGGGAACCTACAATGAGCAGTTCTTC	CSVRRTGGTYNEQFF
TRBV3-1	TRBJ2-3	TRBD2	NA	TGTGCCAGCAGCCAAGGCGGGGGGGTCACAGATACGCAGTATTTT	CASSQGGGVTDTQYF
TRBV6-1	TRBJ1-1	NA	NA	TGTGCCAGCACTAAACCAGCAGGGTTCGCTGAAGCTTTCTTT	CASTKPAGFAEAFF
TRBV6-2/TRBV6-3	TRBJ2-5	NA	NA	TGTGCCAGCAGTCCCGGACAACTACAAGAGACCCAGTACTTC	CASSPGQLQETQYF
TRBV2	TRBJ2-5	TRBD1	NA	TGTGCCAGCAGTCGTGCGTCGACAGGGGCACTAGGAGAGACCCAGTACTTC	CASSRASTGALGETQYF
TRBV12-3/TRBV12-4	TRBJ2-5	NA	few	TGTGCCAGCAGCCCGACAGGAAAGGGTTGGGAGACCCAGTACTTC	CASSPTGKGWETQYF
TRBV27	TRBJ1-1	NA	few	TGTGCCAGCAGTTTATCCACAGTGCTGAACACTGAAGCTTTCTTT	CASSLSTVLNTEAFF
TRBV4-1	TRBJ1-5	NA	few	TGCGCCAGCAGCCAAGATCCGATAAATAGCAATCAGCCCCAGCATTTT	CASSQDPINSNQPQHF
TRBV24-1	TRBJ2-3	TRBD2	NA	TGTGCCACCAGTGATCGGGCTAGCGGGGGTTATACGCAGTATTTT	CATSDRASGGYTQYF
TRBV5-1	TRBJ2-7	TRBD2	few	TGCGCCAGCAGCTTGTCCGGGAGGGCCCCCTACGAGCAGTACTTC	CASSLSGRAPYEQYF
TRBV7-6	TRBJ2-2	NA	NA	TGTGCCAGCAGCTTAGCAAAGATGGCCGGGGAGCTGTTTTTT	CASSLAKMAGELFF
TRBV10-3	TRBJ2-2	NA	few	TGTGCCAACAGGGTGGGGAACACCGGGGAGCTGTTTTTT	CANRVGNTGELFF
TRBV12-3/TRBV12-4	TRBJ1-2	NA	NA	TGTGCCACAAAAATAGGACAGCGGGTAGATGGCTACACCTTC	CATKIGQRVDGYTF
TRBV20-1	TRBJ2-1	NA	NA	TGCAGTGCTAGATCTAGGGGAGGTGAGCAGTTCTTC	CSARSRGGEQFF
TRBV5-1	TRBJ2-2	TRBD2	NA	TGCGCCAGCAGCTTGGTTGCTAGCGGGAGTGGGGAGCTGTTTTTT	CASSLVASGSGELFF
TRBV20-1	TRBJ1-1	TRBD1	NA	TGCAGTGCTACCTCAGGACAGGGCGACGAAGCTTTCTTT	CSATSGQGDEAFF
TRBV2	TRBJ2-2	TRBD2	few	TGTGCCAAGGGACTAGCGGGGGCGAACACCGGGGAGCTGTTTTTT	CAKGLAGANTGELFF
TRBV27	TRBJ1-5	NA	NA	TGTGCCAGCAGTTTAGTTCAGAATCAGCCCCAGCATTTT	CASSLVQNQPQHF
TRBV7-6	TRBJ1-1	NA	few	TGTGCCAGCAGCCCCCCGACAGGGAACACTGAAGCTTTCTTT	CASSPPTGNTEAFF
TRBV20-1	TRBJ1-1	NA	NA	TGCAGTGCTGGGGGGGCGAACACTGAAGCTTTCTTT	CSAGGANTEAFF
TRBV28	TRBJ2-3	NA	few	TGTGCCAGCAGTTTACCCCTACTAGATACAGATACGCAGTATTTT	CASSLPLLDTDTQYF
TRBV10-3	TRBJ2-1	NA	NA	TGTGCCATCCAAAGGAGCCCTGGGGATGAGCAGTTCTTC	CAIQRSPGDEQFF
TRBV6-1	TRBJ2-1	NA	NA	TGTGCCAGCAGTGAAGGAAAGGCGGGCTACAATGAGCAGTTCTTC	CASSEGKAGYNEQFF